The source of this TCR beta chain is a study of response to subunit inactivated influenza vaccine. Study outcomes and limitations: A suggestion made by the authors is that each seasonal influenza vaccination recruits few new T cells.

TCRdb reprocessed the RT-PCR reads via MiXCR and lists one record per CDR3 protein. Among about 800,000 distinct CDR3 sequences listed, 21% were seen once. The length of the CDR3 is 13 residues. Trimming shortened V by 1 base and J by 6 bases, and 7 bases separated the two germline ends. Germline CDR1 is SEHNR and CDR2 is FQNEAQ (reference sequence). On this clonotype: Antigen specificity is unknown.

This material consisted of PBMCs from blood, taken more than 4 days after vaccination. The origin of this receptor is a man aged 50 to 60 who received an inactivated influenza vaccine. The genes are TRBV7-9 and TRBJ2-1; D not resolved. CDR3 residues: CASSLVGFNEQFF. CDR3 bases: TGTGCCAGCAGCTTAGTAGGATTCAATGAGCAGTTCTTC.